This T cell receptor beta chain was captured in a study of untreated major depressive disorder. The CDR3 totals 14 residues. Germline CDR1 and CDR2: MNHEY and SVGAGI. Trimming pared 2 bases from V and 8 bases from J, leaving 15 bases between. Overall study results and limits: CD4+ T cells from depressed patients used TRBV05-01 (Vbeta 5.1) more often than controls. Sequencing comparisons covered only three preselected Vbeta families.

Profiled with immunoSEQ multiplex PCR; TCRdb holds only in-frame clones, not every one. Altogether about 19,000 clones are present, 92% being singletons, with the ten largest covering roughly 0.6%. With respect to this clone: Its antigen is not known.

Each depressed patient was matched pairwise with a non-depressed control on sex, age, current smoking status and body mass index. Major depressive disorder by DSM-IV, Hamilton depression score of at least 18. Typically about 96% of enriched cells were CD4+. Sequenced input: CD4+ T cells from PBMCs. The V and J genes are TRBV6-5 and TRBJ1-1, with D tentatively TRBD1 (5 bases). The TCR was taken from a woman in her forties with major depressive disorder. Written as DNA, the CDR3 is TGTGCCAGCAGTTACAAGTCTAAGTGGGGGGAAGCTTTCTTT. It translates to CASSYKSKWGEAFF.